This passage covers 22 T cell receptor beta chains from one sample sequenced in a study of blood T cell repertoires in COVID-19. The repertoire was sequenced with immunoSEQ multiplex PCR; TCRdb's copy has only in-frame clones and lacks some. This sample has about 320,000 clones; approximately 91% occur once, and the top ten carry 3.9%. Sequenced sample: PBMCs or T cells enriched from blood (not recorded which). The receptors derive from a woman aged 30 to 39 who had been exposed to COVID-19.

J is TRBJ1-2 and V is TRBV19; D may be TRBD1 (5 bases). Germline V gene data show CDR1 as LNHDA and CDR2 as SQIVND (reference sequence). The V end lost 2 bases, the J end lost 3 bases, and 16 bases lay between the germline ends. The CDR3 covers 16 residues. CDR3 loop: CASSISPLDIHYGYTF. DNA for the CDR3: TGTGCCAGTAGTATAAGTCCCTTGGACATACACTATGGCTACACCTTC.

V gene TRBV25-1 combines with J gene TRBJ2-5, with 9 bases lining up with TRBD1. The J segment lost 5 bases and the V segment lost 1 base, leaving 8 bases of the junction unmatched. The CDR3 sequence is 16 residues long. From germline, CDR1 is MGHDK and CDR2 SYGVNS. This chain's CDR3 is CASSEFKGQGRETQYF. The CDR3 DNA reads as TGTGCCAGCAGTGAATTTAAGGGACAGGGCCGGGAGACCCAGTACTTC.

V is TRBV28 and J is TRBJ1-5; D may be TRBD1 (5 bases). The CDR3 spans 13 residues. V lost 6 bases, J lost 3 bases, and 9 bases lay in between. Germline CDR1 reads MDHEN; CDR2 reads SYDVKM. The CDR3, as DNA: TGTGCCAGCAGCGGACACAACAATCAGCCCCAGCATTTT. As protein: CASSGHNNQPQHF.

V gene TRBV5-4 combines with J gene TRBJ1-3, with a tentative D call TRBD1 (5 bases). The V gene lost 0 bases and the J gene lost 0 bases, with 10 bases spanning the gap. The CDR3 length is 16 residues. The germline gives CDR1 SGHNT, CDR2 YYREEE (reference sequence). The CDR3 loop is CASSLGGPFSGNTIYF. The CDR3, as DNA: TGTGCCAGCAGCTTGGGGGGCCCCTTCTCTGGAAACACCATATATTTT.

This chain links TRBV29-1 with TRBJ1-2; D is perhaps TRBD1 (6 bases). The V gene's germline CDR1 is SQVTM and CDR2 ANQGSEA. V was trimmed by 3 bases and J by 0 bases, leaving 8 bases between them. The CDR3 covers 13 residues. The CDR3 DNA is TGCAGCGTTGACGACAGGTCTAACTATGGCTACACCTTC. As protein: CSVDDRSNYGYTF.

The rearrangement joins TRBV12-3 or TRBV12-4 to TRBJ2-3, with 7 bases aligning to TRBD1. This CDR3 region has 12 residues. V lost 5 bases to trimming and J lost 4 bases; unmatched junction nucleotides: 0. The CDR3 nucleotides are TGTGCCAGCAGTGGGACAGCAGATACGCAGTATTTT. Translated: CASSGTADTQYF.

The chain has TRBV5-1 and TRBJ2-5, with D unclear. V lost 0 bases and J 1 base, leaving 7 bases between the germline ends. CDR3 size: 14 residues. Germline loops: CDR1 SGHRS, CDR2 YFSETQ. The CDR3 sequence: CASSLVSGQETQYF. The CDR3 region has the DNA TGCGCCAGCAGCTTGGTGTCAGGCCAAGAGACCCAGTACTTC. Drawing the rest from reference TRBV5-1 and TRBJ2-5, the complete variable domain is KAGVTQTPRYLIKTRGQQVTLSCSPISGHRSVSWYQQTPGQGLQFLFEYFSETQRNKGNFPGRFSGRQFSNSRSEMNVSTLELGDSALYLCASSLVSGQETQYFGPGTRLLVL.

The chain recombines TRBV5-1 with TRBJ2-1; TRBD1 matches at 7 bases. Germline trimming cut 0 bases from V and 6 bases from J; bases unmatched to any gene: 12. The germline CDR1 and CDR2 sequences are SGHRS and YFSETQ. The CDR3 loop spans 17 amino acids. In nucleotides, the CDR3 is TGCGCCAGCAGCTTGGCTTTAGTAGGGGGCAAGGGCAATGAGCAGTTCTTC. Translation: CASSLALVGGKGNEQFF.

The chain links TRBV27 to TRBJ2-1, with D perhaps TRBD1 (9 bases). V gave up 4 bases and J gave up 2 bases, with 18 bases separating them. There are 17 residues in the CDR3. Germline CDR1 and CDR2: MNHEY and SMNVEV (reference sequence). The CDR3 DNA reads as TGTGCCAGCAGTTACGGGGGGGGGACAGGGACCTACAATGAGCAGTTCTTC. This sequence encodes CASSYGGGTGTYNEQFF.

The CDR3 DNA is TGTGCCAGCAGTAAGGGTGGAGGGCTGCGACACGAGCAGTACTTC. Its translation is CASSKGGGLRHEQYF. The genes are TRBV6-6 and TRBJ2-7, with D tentatively TRBD2 (6 bases). CDR1 MNHNY and CDR2 SVGAGI come from the germline V gene (reference sequence). Trimming took off 5 bases at V and 5 bases at J, with 19 bases between the two ends. The CDR3 has 15 amino acids.

The chain joins TRBV9 to TRBJ1-1; D may be TRBD1 (5 bases). Trimming cost V 0 bases and J 2 bases, with 11 bases left between them. The CDR3 covers 15 residues. Germline assignment: CDR1 SGDLS and CDR2 YYNGEE. This CDR3 is CASSVVDSLNTEAFF. DNA for the CDR3: TGTGCCAGCAGCGTAGTCGACAGCCTAAACACTGAAGCTTTCTTT.

This rearrangement joins TRBV3-1 (or the pseudogene TRBV3-2) to TRBJ2-2; TRBD1 matches 7 bases. The J segment lost 6 bases and the V segment lost 1 base, leaving 5 bases of the junction unmatched. The CDR3 loop spans 15 amino acids. The germline V gene encodes CDR1 LGHDT and CDR2 YNNKEL (reference sequence). The CDR3 reads CASSQGPTGAGELFF. CDR3 coding DNA: TGTGCCAGCAGCCAAGGTCCTACAGGGGCCGGGGAGCTGTTTTTT.

In this sample, this clone turned up once. The gene calls are TRBV11-3 and TRBJ2-6; 9 positions match TRBD1. Germline lookup yields CDR1 SGHNT and CDR2 YENEEA. The length of the CDR3 is 18 residues. Unmatched junction bases numbered 10, after V lost 5 bases and J lost 2 bases. The CDR3 reads CASSPGTGNFAGANVLTF. CDR3 DNA: TGTGCCAGCAGCCCGGGGACAGGGAATTTCGCTGGGGCCAACGTCCTGACTTTC.

This chain uses TRBV18 with TRBJ1-5, with 11 bases aligning to TRBD1. The CDR3 runs 16 residues. CDR1 KGHSH and CDR2 LQKENI come from the germline V gene. The V segment lost 5 bases and the J segment 4 bases; nucleotides outside the gene matches: 7. CDR3: CASSATGTGGNQPQHF. The CDR3 DNA follows: TGTGCCAGCTCAGCCACCGGGACAGGGGGAAATCAGCCCCAGCATTTT.

The gene calls are TRBV9 and TRBJ2-3, with 16 bases identical to TRBD2. Per the germline V gene, CDR1 is SGDLS and CDR2 is YYNGEE. CDR3 size: 15 residues. The V gene end was trimmed by 7 bases and the J gene end by 4 bases; junction bases not matched to a gene: 3. CDR3 residues: CASGTSGGEADTQYF. CDR3 in DNA: TGTGCCAGCGGGACTAGCGGGGGGGAGGCAGATACGCAGTATTTT.

V gene TRBV24-1 combines with J gene TRBJ2-2, with D perhaps matching TRBD1 (5 bases). The CDR3 has 14 amino acids. In germline, CDR1 is KGHDR, CDR2 SFDVKD. V lost 9 bases and J lost 3, with 13 bases in between. In DNA form, the CDR3 reads TGTGCCACCGGTCAAGGGGTCCACACCGGGGAGCTGTTTTTT. Residues: CATGQGVHTGELFF.

The chain has TRBV5-1 and TRBJ1-1; D remains ambiguous. The CDR3 has 15 residues. The germline V gene has CDR1 SGHRS and CDR2 YFSETQ. V lost 1 base and J lost 0, with 10 bases in between. CDR3 loop: CASSLRRTLNTEAFF. The CDR3 region has the DNA TGCGCCAGCAGCTTGAGGAGGACTCTGAACACTGAAGCTTTCTTT.

This rearrangement joins TRBV29-1 to TRBJ1-2, with D perhaps matching TRBD1 (6 bases). Germline V CDR1 and CDR2: SQVTM, ANQGSEA. This CDR3 contains 12 residues. V was clipped by 4 bases and J by 6 bases, with 12 bases between them. CDR3 in DNA: TGCAGCGTTGTGCAGGGGTTTGATGGCTACACCTTC. The encoded protein is CSVVQGFDGYTF.

The V gene is TRBV6-4, the J gene TRBJ1-4; 8 bases are a match to TRBD1. Germline V gene sequence: CDR1 MRHNA, CDR2 SNTAGT. The trim removed 6 bases at V and 4 bases at J, leaving 7 bases unmatched. CDR3 size: 15 residues. CDR3 amino acids: CASSRRTGLNEKLFF. CDR3 DNA: TGTGCCAGCAGCCGAAGGACAGGGCTTAATGAAAAACTGTTTTTT.

The gene calls are TRBV7-3 and TRBJ1-1; 11 bases fit TRBD1. The V and J ends lost 5 bases and 11 bases, in that order; junction bases with no gene match: 7. CDR1 is SGHTA and CDR2 is FQGTGA in the germline V gene. This CDR3 comprises 13 residues. The DNA of the CDR3 is TGTGCCAGCAGCCTAGGACAGGGGGCGGCTGCTTTCTTT. This codes for CASSLGQGAAAFF.

This clone was seen a handful of times. V is TRBV6-5 and J is TRBJ2-1; 9 nucleotides agree with TRBD2. Trimming removed 4 bases from V and 3 bases from J; junction bases left unmatched: 4. The germline gives CDR1 MNHEY, CDR2 SVGAGI. The CDR3 covers 15 residues. The CDR3 loop is CASSSGSGGYNEQFF. In nucleotides, the CDR3 is TGTGCCAGCAGTTCTGGTAGCGGGGGCTACAATGAGCAGTTCTTC.

The chain couples TRBV15 to TRBJ1-5, with D perhaps matching TRBD1 (6 bases). This CDR3 contains 16 residues. Trimming cost V 3 bases and J 5 bases, with 17 bases left between them. CDR1 is LNHNV and CDR2 is YYDKDF in the germline V gene (reference sequence). In DNA, the CDR3 is TGTGCCACCAGCAGTGGGACCGGGACATTCTATCAGCCCCAGCATTTT. It codes for CATSSGTGTFYQPQHF.